The present TCR beta chain was sequenced within a study of neurological immune-mediated disorders. As for time point: longitudinal time-point 3. TCRdb reanalysed the 5' RACE reads using MiXCR and keeps one entry per CDR3 protein. The table includes under 130,000 distinct CDR3 sequences, 10% to 13% detected once. Germline lookup yields CDR1 SGHRS and CDR2 YFSETQ. CDR3 length: 16 residues. V was shortened by 0 bases and J by 3 bases, with 14 bases between the two germline ends. Study results and caveats: Among expanded clones, no CDR3 amino acid sequences were shared across subjects, a pattern suggesting private repertoires in all groups.

This clonotype was counted ten times or more. Its antigen is unidentified. The material sequenced was PBMCs. J is TRBJ2-3 and V is TRBV5-1; D possibly corresponds to TRBD1 (6 bases). This receptor was identified in a female donor with HTLV-1-associated myelopathy (HAM/TSP). CDR3 coding DNA: TGCGCCAGCAGCTTGGTGGCAGGGGTGGTTACAGATACGCAGTATTTT. Its protein product is CASSLVAGVVTDTQYF.